The source of this T cell receptor beta chain is a study of PD-L1 blockade in urothelial cancer. For the study at large: Patients commenced atezolizumab at some point between 2014 and 2015, and it was given at 1,200 mg intravenously every 3 weeks. About 85% of the 29 patients were men whose urothelial cancer was bladder-origin.

The CDR3 contains 16 residues. Per germline, CDR1 SGHAT and CDR2 FQNNGV. V trimming: 5 bases; J trimming: 8 bases; junction bases outside the gene matches: 14. The repertoire was sequenced with immunoSEQ multiplex PCR; TCRdb's copy has only in-frame clones and lacks some. The sample holds some 20,000 clones, roughly 88% seen once. The cohort comprised individuals with locally advanced or metastatic urothelial carcinoma. The rearrangement links TRBV11-2 to TRBJ1-4; 7 positions match TRBD1. This clonotype was obtained from a man aged 50-60 years with urothelial cancer. Here the sequenced sample was PBMCs, taken around atezolizumab (anti-PD-L1) treatment. The chain's CDR3 is CASSRDRARVGEKLFF. The CDR3 coding sequence is TGTGCCAGCAGCCGCGACAGGGCGCGAGTGGGGGAAAAACTGTTTTTT.